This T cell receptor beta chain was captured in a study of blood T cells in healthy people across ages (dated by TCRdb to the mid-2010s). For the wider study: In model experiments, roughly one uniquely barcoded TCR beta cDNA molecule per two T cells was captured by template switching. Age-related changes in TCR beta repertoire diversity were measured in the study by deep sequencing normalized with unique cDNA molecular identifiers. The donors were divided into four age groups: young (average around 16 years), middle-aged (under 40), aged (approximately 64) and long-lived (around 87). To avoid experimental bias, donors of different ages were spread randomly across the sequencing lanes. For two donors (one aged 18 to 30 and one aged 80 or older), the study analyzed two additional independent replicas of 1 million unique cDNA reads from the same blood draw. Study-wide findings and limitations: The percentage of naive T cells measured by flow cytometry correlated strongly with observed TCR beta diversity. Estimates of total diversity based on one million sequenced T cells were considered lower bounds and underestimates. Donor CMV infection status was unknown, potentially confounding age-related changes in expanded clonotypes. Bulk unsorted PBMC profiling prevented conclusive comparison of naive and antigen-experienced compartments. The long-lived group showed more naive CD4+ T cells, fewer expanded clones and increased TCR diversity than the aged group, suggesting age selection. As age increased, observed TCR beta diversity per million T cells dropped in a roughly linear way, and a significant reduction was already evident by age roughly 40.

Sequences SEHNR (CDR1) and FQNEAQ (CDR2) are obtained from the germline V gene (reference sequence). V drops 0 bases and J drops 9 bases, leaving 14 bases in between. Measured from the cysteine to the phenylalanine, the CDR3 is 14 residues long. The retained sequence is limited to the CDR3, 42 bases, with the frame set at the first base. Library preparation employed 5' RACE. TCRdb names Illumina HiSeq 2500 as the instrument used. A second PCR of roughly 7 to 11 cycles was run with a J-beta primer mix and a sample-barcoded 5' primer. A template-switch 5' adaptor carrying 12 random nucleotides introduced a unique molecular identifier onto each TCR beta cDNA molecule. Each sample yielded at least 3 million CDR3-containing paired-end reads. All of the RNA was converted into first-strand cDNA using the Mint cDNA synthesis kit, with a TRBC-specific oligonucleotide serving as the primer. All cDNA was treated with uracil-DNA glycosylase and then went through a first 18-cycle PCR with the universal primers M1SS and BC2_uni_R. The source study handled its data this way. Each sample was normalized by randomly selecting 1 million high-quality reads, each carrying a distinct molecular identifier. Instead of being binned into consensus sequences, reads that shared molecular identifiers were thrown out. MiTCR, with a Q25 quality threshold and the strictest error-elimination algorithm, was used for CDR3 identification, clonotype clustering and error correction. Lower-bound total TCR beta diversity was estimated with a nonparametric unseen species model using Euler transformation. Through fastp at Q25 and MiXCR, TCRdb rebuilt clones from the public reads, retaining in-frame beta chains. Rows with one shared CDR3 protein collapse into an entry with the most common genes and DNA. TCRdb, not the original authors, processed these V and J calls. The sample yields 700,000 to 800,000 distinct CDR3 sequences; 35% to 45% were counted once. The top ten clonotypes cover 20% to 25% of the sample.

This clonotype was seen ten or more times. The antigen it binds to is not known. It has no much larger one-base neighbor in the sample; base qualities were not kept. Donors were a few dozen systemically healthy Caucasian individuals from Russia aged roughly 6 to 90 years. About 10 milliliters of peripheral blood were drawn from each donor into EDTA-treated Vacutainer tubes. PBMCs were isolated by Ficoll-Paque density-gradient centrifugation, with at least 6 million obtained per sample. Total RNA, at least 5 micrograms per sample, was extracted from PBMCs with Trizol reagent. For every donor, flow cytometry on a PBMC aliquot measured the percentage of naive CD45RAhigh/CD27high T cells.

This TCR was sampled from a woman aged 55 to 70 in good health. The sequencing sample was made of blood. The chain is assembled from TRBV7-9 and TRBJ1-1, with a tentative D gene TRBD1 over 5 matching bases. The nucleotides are TGTGCCAGCAGCTTAGCGCAGAGGCAGGGCCAAGCTTTCTTT. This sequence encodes CASSLAQRQGQAFF.